Below, 21 T cell receptor beta chains from the same sample are listed, as sequenced in a study of CD8+ T cells in alopecia areata. cDNA serving as the sequencing template came from extracted, reverse transcribed RNA. Method: immunoSEQ multiplex PCR; TCRdb's copy keeps in-frame clones and lacks some. The table lists about 150,000 clones, roughly 48% of them singletons. Sample: CD4+ T cells sorted from blood. Receptors originate from a human donor with alopecia areata.

The chain recombines TRBV28 with TRBJ2-7; 9 bases are a match to TRBD2. CDR1 and CDR2 from the germline V gene are MDHEN and SYDVKM. The CDR3 is 13 amino acids. Trimming took 8 bases from V and 3 from J; bases not matched to a gene: 5. The CDR3 spells CASRLAGIYEQYF. CDR3 DNA: TGTGCCAGCCGGCTAGCGGGAATCTACGAGCAGTACTTC. Looking up the rest from reference TRBV28 and TRBJ2-7 gives the full variable domain: DVKVTQSSRYLVKRTGEKVFLECVQDMDHENMFWYRQDPGLGLRLIYFSYDVKMKEKGDIPEGYSVSREKKERFSLILESASTNQTSMYLCASRLAGIYEQYFGPGTRLTVT.

V and J are TRBV20-1 and TRBJ2-3, with D perhaps being TRBD1 or TRBD2 (5 bases each). Germline CDR1 DFQATT, CDR2 SNEGSKA (reference sequence). CDR3 length: 11 amino acids. Trimming stripped 6 bases from V and 12 bases from J, with 16 bases between. The CDR3 is CSASRDPVQYF. DNA of the CDR3: TGCAGTGCCAGTAGGGACCCGGTTCAGTATTTT.

The chain employs TRBV29-1 and TRBJ2-1; D gene ambiguous. The CDR3 runs 12 residues. Trimming removed 4 bases at V and 6 bases at J, with 10 bases between. From germline, CDR1 is SQVTM and CDR2 ANQGSEA. The CDR3 loop reads CSVVGPPNEQFF. CDR3 bases: TGCAGCGTTGTCGGGCCGCCCAATGAGCAGTTCTTC.

The rearrangement links TRBV30 to TRBJ2-5; unclear D gene. CDR1 is GTSNPN and CDR2 is SVGIG in the germline V gene (reference sequence). V lost 1 base and J lost 5, with 8 bases in between. The CDR3 runs 12 residues. The CDR3 loop reads CAWSGIGETQYF. For the CDR3, the DNA is TGTGCCTGGAGTGGGATTGGGGAGACCCAGTACTTC. The full variable domain, in which reference TRBV30 and TRBJ2-5 provide the parts outside the CDR3, is SQTIHQWPATLVQPVGSPLSLECTVEGTSNPNLYWYRQAAGRGLQLLFYSVGIGQISSEVPQNLSASRPQDRQFILSSKKLLLSDSGFYLCAWSGIGETQYFGPGTRLLVL.

This rearrangement joins TRBV10-3 to TRBJ1-6; D remains ambiguous. V was pared by 6 bases and J by 6 bases, with 18 bases between. CDR3 length equals 16 residues. Germline CDR1 and CDR2: ENHRY and SYGVKD. CDR3 coding DNA: TGTGCCATCAGCCGAGACGGACTGCCGAGTAATTCACCCCTCCACTTT. It translates to CAISRDGLPSNSPLHF.

Of note for this clone: At the DNA level, this CDR3 is encoded by other sequences in the same sample as well. The CDR3 region has the DNA TGCAGCGTTGGTGGTAGGGCGAACACTGAAGCTTTCTTT. It specifies CSVGGRANTEAFF. V is TRBV29-1 and J is TRBJ1-1; D not certain. CDR3 length: 13 amino acids. Germline V gives CDR1 SQVTM, CDR2 ANQGSEA. Trimming removed 4 bases at V and 1 base at J, with 10 bases between.

This clone has only one observation. The chain employs TRBV10-3 and TRBJ2-3; 7 positions match TRBD2. V shed 2 bases, J shed 1 base, and the junction held 0 bases outside the gene matches. The length of the CDR3 is 14 residues. Germline-derived CDR1 and CDR2 are ENHRY and SYGVKD. DNA for the CDR3: TGTGCCATCAGTGAGCGGGAGGGCACAGATACGCAGTATTTT. Amino acid sequence: CAISEREGTDTQYF.

The chain combines TRBV7-9 with TRBJ2-3; 9 nucleotides align to TRBD1. With V trimmed by 3 bases and J by 0 bases, 4 bases remained unmatched. The CDR3 spans 16 residues. Germline assignment: CDR1 SEHNR and CDR2 FQNEAQ (reference sequence). Written as DNA, the CDR3 is TGTGCCAGCAGCTTGGCGGGACAGGGAAGCACAGATACGCAGTATTTT. As protein: CASSLAGQGSTDTQYF.

This rearrangement joins TRBV29-1 to TRBJ2-5; 8 nucleotides align to TRBD2. CDR3 length: 11 amino acids. V gave up 7 bases and J gave up 9 bases; unmatched junction bases: 7. CDR1 SQVTM and CDR2 ANQGSEA come from the germline V gene. The CDR3 region is CSARSGGAQYF. The CDR3 DNA sequence: TGCAGCGCCCGCTCGGGGGGGGCCCAGTACTTC.

This clone was counted between two and nine times. Additional DNA sequences in this sample encode the identical CDR3. The rearrangement joins TRBV29-1 to TRBJ2-7, with TRBD2 as a possible D gene (6 bases). The CDR3 covers 12 residues. V dropped 6 bases and J dropped 0 bases, with 9 bases sitting between them. Germline V gene lookup returns CDR1 SQVTM and CDR2 ANQGSEA. CDR3 coding DNA: TGCAGCGTGGGGACTGGCTCCTACGAGCAGTACTTC. Residues: CSVGTGSYEQYF.

The V gene is TRBV4-1, the J gene TRBJ2-3; D possibly matches TRBD1 or TRBD2 (5 bases each). The germline V gene encodes CDR1 MGHRA and CDR2 YSYEKL. The ends were cut back, 2 bases at V and 2 bases at J, with 17 bases in the middle. The CDR3 runs to 17 residues. CDR3 loop: CASSQFPKGRPTDTQYF. CDR3 in DNA: TGCGCCAGCAGCCAATTCCCCAAGGGACGGCCCACAGATACGCAGTATTTT.

The chain recombines TRBV2 with TRBJ2-1; 11 bases line up with TRBD2. This CDR3 region has 14 residues. Trimming removed 6 bases from V and 10 bases from J; junction bases left unmatched: 8. Germline lookup yields CDR1 SNHLY and CDR2 FYNNEI. The CDR3 sequence: CASRETSGSQEQFF. DNA of the CDR3: TGTGCCAGCAGGGAAACTAGCGGGAGTCAGGAGCAGTTCTTC. The entire variable domain, with the rest obtained from reference TRBV2 and TRBJ2-1, is as follows: EPEVTQTPSHQVTQMGQEVILRCVPISNHLYFYWYRQILGQKVEFLVSFYNNEISEKSEIFDDQFSVERPDGSNFTLKIRSTKLEDSAMYFCASRETSGSQEQFFGPGTRLTVL.

The chain carries TRBV29-1 and TRBJ2-1, with 8 bases identical to TRBD2. The CDR3 is 13 residues long. Germline-derived CDR1 and CDR2 are SQVTM and ANQGSEA. Trimming cost V 4 bases and J 2 bases; bases outside gene matches: 1. Here the CDR3 DNA reads TGCAGCGTTGCCGGGAGGGCCTACAATGAGCAGTTCTTC. Protein: CSVAGRAYNEQFF.

The sample holds a few counts of this clone. The J gene is TRBJ2-3, the V gene TRBV2; 9 bases line up with TRBD1. Germline lookup yields CDR1 SNHLY and CDR2 FYNNEI. The CDR3 runs 14 residues. V trimming: 5 bases; J trimming: 3 bases; junction bases outside the gene matches: 3. CDR3 sequence: CASSPTGGTDTQYF. The CDR3 DNA follows: TGTGCCAGCAGTCCGACAGGGGGGACAGATACGCAGTATTTT.

V and J are TRBV5-1 and TRBJ2-5, with D uncertain. Germline loops: CDR1 SGHRS, CDR2 YFSETQ. The ends were cut back, 0 bases at V and 2 bases at J, with 5 bases in the middle. The CDR3 consists of 13 residues. The CDR3 is CASSLERQETQYF. The CDR3 nucleotides are TGCGCCAGCAGCTTGGAGAGACAAGAGACCCAGTACTTC.

The V call is TRBV5-8, the J call TRBJ2-2; 8 bases are shared with TRBD1. This CDR3 has 16 residues. V gave up 3 bases and J gave up 1 base; unmatched junction bases: 5. Germline V gives CDR1 SGHTS, CDR2 YDEGEE. The CDR3 nucleotides read TGTGCCAGCAGCTCTGGACAGGGTTGGAACACCGGGGAGCTGTTTTTT. Translating it yields CASSSGQGWNTGELFF.

This chain links TRBV29-1 with TRBJ2-7, with D perhaps TRBD2 (6 bases). The CDR3 is 13 amino acids. Trimming stripped 3 bases from V and 4 bases from J, with 13 bases between. CDR1 and CDR2 from the germline V gene are SQVTM and ANQGSEA. Here the CDR3 DNA reads TGCAGCGTTGATGCGGGAATCGGTTACGAGCAGTACTTC. It codes for CSVDAGIGYEQYF.

This clone was seen a handful of times. The rearrangement links TRBV29-1 to TRBJ2-6; possibly TRBD1 or TRBD2 for D (5 bases each). Germline CDR1 reads SQVTM; CDR2 reads ANQGSEA. Trimming shortened V by 5 bases and J by 1 base, and 9 bases separated the two germline ends. The CDR3 sequence is 14 residues long. Written as DNA, the CDR3 is TGCAGCGTTTTTGAGGGGTCTGGGGCCAACGTCCTGACTTTC. Protein sequence: CSVFEGSGANVLTF.

CDR3 loop: CAWRREETQYF. As DNA, the CDR3 is TGTGCCTGGAGGCGGGAAGAGACCCAGTACTTC. This chain joins TRBV30 and TRBJ2-5; TRBD2 might be the D (5 bases). The CDR3 consists of 11 residues. In germline, CDR1 is GTSNPN, CDR2 SVGIG (reference sequence). V lost 3 bases, J lost 3 bases, and 5 bases lay in between.

The chain employs TRBV5-1 and TRBJ2-7; a weak D match, TRBD2 (6 bases). The V gene's germline CDR1 is SGHRS and CDR2 YFSETQ. V was trimmed by 5 bases and J by 6 bases, leaving 15 bases between them. This CDR3 spans 13 amino acids. Here the CDR3 reads CASRVEGGAEQYF. The DNA of the CDR3 is TGCGCCAGCAGAGTGGAGGGAGGTGCCGAGCAGTACTTC.

The rearrangement joins TRBV5-1 to TRBJ2-3; D gene ambiguous. V lost 2 bases and J 2 bases, leaving 3 bases between the germline ends. CDR1 and CDR2 from the germline V gene are SGHRS and YFSETQ. This CDR3 spans 12 amino acids. The CDR3 reads CASSFLTDTQYF. The CDR3 DNA is TGCGCCAGCAGCTTCCTCACAGATACGCAGTATTTT.